These T cell receptor beta chains were read from a single sample in a study of naive and memory T cell subsets. TCRdb used MiXCR to reprocess the UMI-ligation and nested PCR reads, holding one entry per CDR3 protein. The table includes about 150,000 distinct CDR3 sequences, 22% detected once. The sample taken for sequencing was naive CD4+ T cells from blood. The receptors shown here come from a human donor in good health. CDR3s include the opening cysteine and the closing phenylalanine or tryptophan. A D gene is named only where the DNA matches it firmly. A row's size may be missing; if present it is once, few, many or a size class.

V gene	D gene	clone size	J gene	CDR3 DNA	CDR3 protein
TRBV28	NA	few	TRBJ2-1	TGTGCCAGCACCACGGTTGGGGGCGGGCAGTTCTTC	CASTTVGGGQFF
TRBV27	NA	few	TRBJ2-1	TGTGCCAGCAGTTTGGAAAGGGGCATCAATGAGCAGTTCTTC	CASSLERGINEQFF
TRBV20-1	TRBD2	NA	TRBJ2-1	TGCAGTGCTCCACCGTCAACAGCGGGGGCAAATGAGCAGTTCTTC	CSAPPSTAGANEQFF
TRBV7-9	NA	NA	TRBJ2-5	TGTGCCAGCAGCCCCGCCTGGACCCAGTACTTC	CASSPAWTQYF
TRBV2	NA	NA	TRBJ1-2	TGTGCCAGCAGTCTCTTGTCCTATGGCTACACCTTC	CASSLLSYGYTF
TRBV19	NA	NA	TRBJ2-2	TGTGCCAGTAGTATAGTGGTTACGGCCGGGGAGCTGTTTTTT	CASSIVVTAGELFF
TRBV5-6	NA	NA	TRBJ2-5	TGTGCCAGCAGCGGGCAGGGTGACACGGCGACCCAGTACTTC	CASSGQGDTATQYF
TRBV7-9	NA	NA	TRBJ2-1	TGTGCCAGCAGCTTACGGGGGGCGGCGGATGAGCAGTTCTTC	CASSLRGAADEQFF
TRBV18	NA	many	TRBJ2-4	TGTGCCAGCTCACCGGGTCAACAGGACCGGTACTTC	CASSPGQQDRYF
TRBV7-8	NA	NA	TRBJ1-1	TGTGCCAGCAGCTTAGCAGGGGGAACGACTGAAGCTTTCTTT	CASSLAGGTTEAFF